Sequencing of this T cell receptor (beta chain) was carried out in a study of shared clonotypes between healthy human individuals (dated by TCRdb to 2019 to 2021). About the investigation overall: The cohort comprised two women and a few men aged 18 to 49 years. Between about 0.8 and 9 billion PBMCs per donor were obtained by leukapheresis. To estimate repertoire size and how much clonotypes are shared between individuals, the study performed deep sequencing of blood TCR repertoires from five healthy adults. To increase sequencing depth and limit assay-specific biases, TCR repertoire library preparation and sequencing were carried out by different laboratories using diverse techniques. Per donor, three plates each were used for CD4 naive and CD4 memory, two for CD8 naive, and one for CD8 memory.

According to the germline V gene (reference sequence), CDR1 reads SEHNR and CDR2 reads FQNEAQ. Trimming at the junction amounts to 8 bases on V and 2 bases on J, and the germline ends lie 19 bases apart. The CDR3, cysteine through phenylalanine, is 16 amino acids long. The sequence is cut down to CDR3 DNA, 48 bases in frame from base 1. This clone was recorded once. Its antigen is currently not known. No base quality values were provided; no much bigger clone lies one nucleotide off. Using the deep immunoSEQ assay, TCR CDR3 regions were amplified from genomic DNA by multiplex PCR. Extracted genomic DNA from each cell subset was distributed evenly across all wells of several immunoSEQ 96-well plates, and each plate was treated as a replicate. Each replicate PCR for sorted subsets received about 180 ng genomic DNA, equal to around 32,000 T cell genomes. Purified libraries were quantified with a Qubit 3.0 fluorometer, sized on a Bioanalyzer 2100, and re-quantified with the KAPA Library Quantification kit. Every immunoSEQ 96-well plate was sequenced on a dedicated single-read 150-cycle Illumina NextSeq 550 flow cell. Per the original workflow: Because the immunoSEQ output included only junctional sequences and no quality scores, the filtering could not be the same as the filtering used for full-length reads. To assign V/J genes and CDR3, sequences were annotated using PyIR, a Python wrapper for IgBLAST v1.9, with IMGT germline references. Reads with weak V/J assignments (E-value above 1e-6), missing CDR3, stop codons, out-of-frame junctions, or ambiguous translated residues were removed. V3J clonotypes were defined as sequences sharing an identical inferred V gene, J gene, and CDR3 amino acid sequence. To compute the percentage overlap between repertoires, the number of shared unique clonotypes was divided by the size of the smaller repertoire. Three approaches were used to assess repertoire richness: RTK rarefaction, the Chao1 estimator, and Recon v2.1 estimates of unobserved clonotypes. OLGA was used to compute generation probabilities for all TCRbeta clonotypes that the gDNA method yielded from four donors. This is the immuneACCESS table as TCRdb keeps it, with only in-frame sequences that have V and J called. A part of the clones is gone; compared with another copy, unresolved V genes explain less than half, and the rest is unexplained. V, J and clone size were drawn from that table, and D and trimming were deduced from the DNA. The sample table holds some 300,000 clones, of which over 70% were seen once. Of the sample, about 10% is held by the ten largest clones.

The paper as a whole reports these results and caveats: Across a few donors, about 5.2% of naive CD4, roughly 3.5% of naive CD8, 2% to 2.5% of memory CD4, and over 0.35% of memory CD8 clonotypes were shared. Sampling was limited to blood, and TCR repertoires in tissue likely differ from TCR repertoires in blood. The genetic and exposure-history diversity represented was limited by the small number of donors. Naive subsets generally had larger estimated clonotype richness than memory subsets did. Based on pairwise subsampling, the degree of clonotype sharing among donors was expected to be affected by sequencing depth. Rarefaction of sorted-subset datasets indicated incomplete sequencing despite the large sequencing depth. Clonotypes shared by all four sorted-subset donors showed higher generation probabilities than non-shared clonotypes.

The donors were healthy, HIV-negative adults who had no recently reported acute infections or vaccinations. Every donor was a Caucasian adult residing in Nashville, Tennessee, USA. CD4+ T cells were enriched through magnetic negative selection, after which naive cells were positively selected on CD45RA and the remaining negative fraction served as the memory subset. After blood collection by leukapheresis, PBMCs were isolated using Ficoll-Histopaque density gradient centrifugation and then cryopreserved in the vapor phase of liquid nitrogen. Analytical flow cytometry was used to check the purity and quantity of every magnetically sorted T cell population. From each sorted fraction, genomic DNA was isolated and quantified by UV absorbance on a Nanodrop 2000c.

The sequencing input was memory CD4+ T cells sorted from blood. According to the study, the label for this sample's cell subset or site signals: CD45RA-negative fraction. The origin of this receptor is a man under 40 in good health. This chain is built from TRBV7-9 and TRBJ1-3; matching of 6 bases hints at TRBD1 as the D gene. In nucleotides, the sequence is TGTGCCAGCTACCAGGGGAGTCCCGCGGCTGGAAACACCATATATTTT. Protein translation: CASYQGSPAAGNTIYF.